The rows below give T cell receptor beta chains drawn from one sample of a study of blood T cell repertoires in COVID-19. Using immunoSEQ multiplex PCR, the repertoire was profiled, and TCRdb retains in-frame clones only, with some absent. Of about 28,000 clones in the sample, about 85% were seen once. The sequencing sample was made of peripheral blood. Source of these receptors: a man in his 60s with active COVID-19. The CDR3 runs from the conserved cysteine through the conserved F or W. The D gene is left open where the match is weak. Clone size is stated in some rows and not others, as once, few, many or a class when expanded.

D gene: -
V gene: TRBV12-3/TRBV12-4
J gene: TRBJ2-7
clone size: -
CDR3 protein: CASSFGVGYEQYF
CDR3 DNA: TGTGCCAGCAGCTTTGGAGTAGGCTACGAGCAGTACTTC

D gene: TRBD1
V gene: TRBV30
J gene: TRBJ1-2
clone size: -
CDR3 protein: CAWSGGQGGGYTF
CDR3 DNA: TGTGCCTGGAGTGGAGGACAGGGCGGAGGCTACACCTTC

D gene: -
V gene: TRBV6-1
J gene: TRBJ1-5
clone size: -
CDR3 protein: CASSEKGVRNQPQHF
CDR3 DNA: TGTGCCAGCAGTGAAAAGGGGGTGCGGAATCAGCCCCAGCATTTT

D gene: -
V gene: TRBV28
J gene: TRBJ2-2
clone size: -
CDR3 protein: CASRDWTGELFF
CDR3 DNA: TGTGCCAGCAGGGACTGGACCGGGGAGCTGTTTTTT

D gene: -
V gene: TRBV5-1
J gene: TRBJ2-7
clone size: -
CDR3 protein: CASSFGKVSSDEQYF
CDR3 DNA: TGCGCCAGCAGCTTCGGGAAGGTTTCTAGTGACGAGCAGTACTTC

D gene: -
V gene: TRBV4-1
J gene: TRBJ1-5
clone size: -
CDR3 protein: CASSRAHNQPQHF
CDR3 DNA: TGCGCCAGCTCCAGGGCCCACAATCAGCCCCAGCATTTT

D gene: TRBD1
V gene: TRBV24-1
J gene: TRBJ2-2
clone size: -
CDR3 protein: CATFLGQENTGELFF
CDR3 DNA: TGTGCCACCTTTCTGGGACAGGAGAACACCGGGGAGCTGTTTTTT

D gene: -
V gene: TRBV15
J gene: TRBJ2-2
clone size: -
CDR3 protein: CATSRAMTDPTGELFF
CDR3 DNA: TGTGCCACCAGCAGAGCCATGACAGATCCCACCGGGGAGCTGTTTTTT

D gene: TRBD2
V gene: TRBV12-5
J gene: TRBJ2-1
clone size: -
CDR3 protein: CASGLVASGGHEQFF
CDR3 DNA: TGTGCTAGTGGTTTGGTCGCTAGCGGGGGCCATGAGCAGTTCTTC

D gene: -
V gene: TRBV10-3
J gene: TRBJ2-3
clone size: -
CDR3 protein: CAISEPEGVRGTDTQYF
CDR3 DNA: TGTGCCATCAGTGAACCTGAGGGGGTTAGGGGCACAGATACGCAGTATTTT

D gene: TRBD2
V gene: TRBV7-9
J gene: TRBJ2-5
clone size: -
CDR3 protein: CASSLNGGGLQETQYF
CDR3 DNA: TGTGCCAGCAGCTTAAACGGGGGGGGCCTCCAAGAGACCCAGTACTTC

D gene: TRBD2
V gene: TRBV5-1
J gene: TRBJ2-2
clone size: once
CDR3 protein: CASSLPGLAGATNPGELFF
CDR3 DNA: TGCGCCAGCAGCTTACCGGGACTAGCGGGGGCGACGAACCCCGGGGAGCTGTTTTTT

D gene: -
V gene: TRBV3-1/TRBV3-2
J gene: TRBJ1-5
clone size: -
CDR3 protein: CASSAADINQPQHF
CDR3 DNA: TGTGCCAGCAGCGCCGCGGATATCAATCAGCCCCAGCATTTT

D gene: TRBD1
V gene: TRBV7-9
J gene: TRBJ1-1
clone size: -
CDR3 protein: CASSLFGTGNTEAFF
CDR3 DNA: TGTGCCAGCAGCTTGTTCGGGACAGGGAACACTGAAGCTTTCTTT

D gene: -
V gene: TRBV6-4
J gene: TRBJ1-6
clone size: -
CDR3 protein: CASSDSPLPLHF
CDR3 DNA: TGTGCCAGCAGTGACTCCCCATTACCCCTCCACTTT

D gene: -
V gene: TRBV5-1
J gene: TRBJ2-1
clone size: -
CDR3 protein: CASSLARGSYNEQFF
CDR3 DNA: TGCGCCAGCAGCTTGGCTCGGGGCTCCTACAATGAGCAGTTCTTC

D gene: -
V gene: TRBV20-1
J gene: TRBJ2-2
clone size: -
CDR3 protein: CSASQGSVWNTGELFF
CDR3 DNA: TGCAGTGCTAGTCAGGGCTCAGTCTGGAACACCGGGGAGCTGTTTTTT

D gene: -
V gene: TRBV30
J gene: TRBJ2-7
clone size: once
CDR3 protein: CAWSAQVYEQYF
CDR3 DNA: TGTGCCTGGAGTGCCCAGGTCTACGAGCAGTACTTC

D gene: -
V gene: TRBV6-5
J gene: TRBJ1-2
clone size: -
CDR3 protein: CASSYSTQGLIGYTF
CDR3 DNA: TGTGCCAGCAGTTACTCGACGCAGGGATTAATTGGCTACACCTTC

D gene: TRBD2
V gene: TRBV5-1
J gene: TRBJ2-3
clone size: -
CDR3 protein: CASSSVASGSTDTQYF
CDR3 DNA: TGCGCCAGCAGTTCGGTCGCTAGCGGCAGCACAGATACGCAGTATTTT

D gene: -
V gene: TRBV6-5
J gene: TRBJ2-1
clone size: -
CDR3 protein: CASQSLEVQNEQFF
CDR3 DNA: TGTGCCAGCCAGTCCCTCGAGGTACAAAATGAGCAGTTCTTC

D gene: TRBD1
V gene: TRBV18
J gene: TRBJ2-3
clone size: -
CDR3 protein: CASARQGGTDTQYF
CDR3 DNA: TGTGCCAGCGCGCGACAGGGCGGCACAGATACGCAGTATTTT

D gene: -
V gene: TRBV18
J gene: TRBJ2-5
clone size: -
CDR3 protein: CASSPTGYQETQYF
CDR3 DNA: TGTGCCAGCTCACCGACAGGTTACCAAGAGACCCAGTACTTC

D gene: -
V gene: TRBV14
J gene: TRBJ2-7
clone size: -
CDR3 protein: CASSQQTTGYEQYF
CDR3 DNA: TGTGCCAGCAGCCAACAGACAACCGGCTACGAGCAGTACTTC

D gene: TRBD1
V gene: TRBV4-2
J gene: TRBJ2-4
clone size: -
CDR3 protein: CASSSDPGTGKNIQYF
CDR3 DNA: TGTGCCAGCAGCTCTGACCCCGGGACAGGAAAAAACATTCAGTACTTC

D gene: -
V gene: TRBV5-8
J gene: TRBJ2-7
clone size: -
CDR3 protein: CASSLGAGFSYEQYF
CDR3 DNA: TGTGCCAGCAGCTTGGGGGCAGGGTTCTCCTACGAGCAGTACTTC

D gene: -
V gene: TRBV3-1/TRBV3-2
J gene: TRBJ1-5
clone size: -
CDR3 protein: CASSGLKNQPQHF
CDR3 DNA: TGTGCCAGCAGCGGGCTCAAAAATCAGCCCCAGCATTTT

D gene: TRBD1
V gene: TRBV5-4
J gene: TRBJ2-6
clone size: -
CDR3 protein: CASSRDGQGTGANVLTF
CDR3 DNA: TGTGCCAGCAGTCGGGATGGACAGGGCACTGGGGCCAACGTCCTGACTTTC

D gene: -
V gene: TRBV6-6
J gene: TRBJ2-1
clone size: once
CDR3 protein: CASSRSGGSSYNEQFF
CDR3 DNA: TGTGCCAGCAGTCGATCTGGAGGGAGCTCCTACAATGAGCAGTTCTTC

D gene: -
V gene: TRBV4-2
J gene: TRBJ2-2
clone size: -
CDR3 protein: CASSHNSAGELFF
CDR3 DNA: TGTGCCAGCAGCCATAATAGCGCCGGGGAGCTGTTTTTT

D gene: -
V gene: TRBV11-2
J gene: TRBJ1-6
clone size: -
CDR3 protein: CASRRSYGGTYNSPLHF
CDR3 DNA: TGTGCCAGCAGAAGGTCATATGGCGGAACCTATAATTCACCCCTCCACTTT

D gene: TRBD1
V gene: TRBV4-1
J gene: TRBJ1-4
clone size: -
CDR3 protein: CASSKGQGREKLFF
CDR3 DNA: TGCGCCAGCAGCAAAGGACAGGGTCGTGAAAAACTGTTTTTT

D gene: TRBD2
V gene: TRBV10-2
J gene: TRBJ2-7
clone size: -
CDR3 protein: CASKTSGGEYYEQYF
CDR3 DNA: TGCGCCAGCAAAACTAGCGGGGGGGAATACTACGAGCAGTACTTC

D gene: -
V gene: TRBV15
J gene: TRBJ1-1
clone size: -
CDR3 protein: CATSRDIVPGAEVHTEAFF
CDR3 DNA: TGTGCCACCAGCAGAGATATAGTGCCGGGTGCCGAGGTCCACACTGAAGCTTTCTTT

D gene: -
V gene: TRBV5-1
J gene: TRBJ2-3
clone size: -
CDR3 protein: CASSLGSLTDTQYF
CDR3 DNA: TGCGCCAGCTCCCTGGGTAGCCTCACAGATACGCAGTATTTT

D gene: TRBD1
V gene: TRBV5-6
J gene: TRBJ2-7
clone size: medium-sized
CDR3 protein: CASSSGTGVEQYF
CDR3 DNA: TGTGCCAGCAGCTCCGGGACAGGGGTCGAGCAGTACTTC

D gene: TRBD1
V gene: TRBV11-1
J gene: TRBJ1-1
clone size: -
CDR3 protein: CASSFSRGLDTEAFF
CDR3 DNA: TGTGCCAGCAGCTTTTCCAGGGGGCTGGACACTGAAGCTTTCTTT

D gene: TRBD2
V gene: TRBV18
J gene: TRBJ2-4
clone size: -
CDR3 protein: CASSPPLVAGGKNIQYF
CDR3 DNA: TGTGCCAGCTCACCACCGCTGGTAGCGGGGGGGAAAAACATTCAGTACTTC

D gene: TRBD2
V gene: TRBV20-1
J gene: TRBJ2-5
clone size: -
CDR3 protein: CSASNLAGGVWETQYF
CDR3 DNA: TGCAGTGCTAGTAACCTAGCGGGGGGAGTTTGGGAGACCCAGTACTTC